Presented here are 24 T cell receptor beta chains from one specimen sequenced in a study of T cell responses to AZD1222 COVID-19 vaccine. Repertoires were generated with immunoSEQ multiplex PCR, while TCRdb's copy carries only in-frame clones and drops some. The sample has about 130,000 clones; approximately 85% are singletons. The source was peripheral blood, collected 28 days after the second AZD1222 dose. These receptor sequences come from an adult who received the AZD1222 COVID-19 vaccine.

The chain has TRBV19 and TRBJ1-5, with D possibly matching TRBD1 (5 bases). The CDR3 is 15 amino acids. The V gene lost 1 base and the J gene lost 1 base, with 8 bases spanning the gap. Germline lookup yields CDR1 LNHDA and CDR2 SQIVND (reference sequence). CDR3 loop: CASSIVGGSNQPQHF. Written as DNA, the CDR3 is TGTGCCAGTAGTATAGTGGGGGGAAGCAATCAGCCCCAGCATTTT.

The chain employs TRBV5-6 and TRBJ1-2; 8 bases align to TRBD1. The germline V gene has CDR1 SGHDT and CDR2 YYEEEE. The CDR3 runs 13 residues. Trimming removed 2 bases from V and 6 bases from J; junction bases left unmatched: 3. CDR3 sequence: CASSFQQGDGYTF. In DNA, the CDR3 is TGTGCCAGCAGCTTTCAACAGGGGGATGGCTACACCTTC.

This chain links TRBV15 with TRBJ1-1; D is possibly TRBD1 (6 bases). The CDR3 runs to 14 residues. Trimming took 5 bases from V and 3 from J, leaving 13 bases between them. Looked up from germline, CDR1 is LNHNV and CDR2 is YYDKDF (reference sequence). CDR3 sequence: CATSPQEGDTEAFF. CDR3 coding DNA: TGTGCCACCAGCCCCCAGGAGGGGGACACTGAAGCTTTCTTT.

The CDR3 DNA follows: TGCAGCGTTGAGAACAGGGCGGGTTTTAATGAGCAGTTCTTC. It translates to CSVENRAGFNEQFF. V gene TRBV29-1 combines with J gene TRBJ2-1, with a tentative D call TRBD1 (6 bases). CDR3 length: 14 residues. CDR1 is SQVTM, CDR2 ANQGSEA, per germline. Trimming removed 3 bases at V and 7 bases at J, with 16 bases between.

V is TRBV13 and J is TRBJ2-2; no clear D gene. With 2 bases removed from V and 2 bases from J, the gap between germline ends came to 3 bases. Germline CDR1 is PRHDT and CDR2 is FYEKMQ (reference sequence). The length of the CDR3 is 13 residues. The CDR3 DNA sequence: TGTGCCAGCAGCTTACGTAACACCGGGGAGCTGTTTTTT. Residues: CASSLRNTGELFF.

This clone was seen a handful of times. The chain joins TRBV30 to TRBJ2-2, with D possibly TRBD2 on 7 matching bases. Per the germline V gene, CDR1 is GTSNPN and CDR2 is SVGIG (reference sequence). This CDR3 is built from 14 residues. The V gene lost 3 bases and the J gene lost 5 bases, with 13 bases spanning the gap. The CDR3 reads CAWRNREGTGELFF. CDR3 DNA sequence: TGTGCCTGGAGAAACAGGGAGGGGACCGGGGAGCTGTTTTTT.

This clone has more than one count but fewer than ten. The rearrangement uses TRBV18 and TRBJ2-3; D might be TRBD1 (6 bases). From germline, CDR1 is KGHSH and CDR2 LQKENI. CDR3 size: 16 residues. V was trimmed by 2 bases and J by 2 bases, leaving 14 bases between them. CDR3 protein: CASSPDTGQNTDTQYF. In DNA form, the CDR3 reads TGTGCCAGCTCACCAGACACAGGACAGAACACAGATACGCAGTATTTT.

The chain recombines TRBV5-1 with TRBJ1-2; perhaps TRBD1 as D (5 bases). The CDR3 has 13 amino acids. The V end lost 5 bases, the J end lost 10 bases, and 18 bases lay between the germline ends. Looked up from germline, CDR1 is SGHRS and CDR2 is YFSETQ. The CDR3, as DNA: TGCGCCAGCAGGCCGGGACGCCATCCGGACTACACCTTC. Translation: CASRPGRHPDYTF.

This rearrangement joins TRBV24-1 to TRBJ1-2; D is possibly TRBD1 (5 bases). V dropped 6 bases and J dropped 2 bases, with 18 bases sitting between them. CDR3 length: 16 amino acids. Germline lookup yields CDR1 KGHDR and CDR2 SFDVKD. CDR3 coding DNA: TGTGCCACCAGTCCAACCCGGGGCAGGGCGAACTATGGCTACACCTTC. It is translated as CATSPTRGRANYGYTF.

In nucleotides, the CDR3 is TGTGCCAGCAGCCTAACAGGTTCCCATGGTAAGGGCTACACCTTC. Its protein is CASSLTGSHGKGYTF. The rearrangement links TRBV6-5 to TRBJ1-2; tentative D call: TRBD1 (5 bases). The germline CDR1 and CDR2 sequences are MNHEY and SVGAGI. The V and J ends lost 6 bases and 8 bases respectively, with 22 bases between them. This CDR3 has 15 amino acids.

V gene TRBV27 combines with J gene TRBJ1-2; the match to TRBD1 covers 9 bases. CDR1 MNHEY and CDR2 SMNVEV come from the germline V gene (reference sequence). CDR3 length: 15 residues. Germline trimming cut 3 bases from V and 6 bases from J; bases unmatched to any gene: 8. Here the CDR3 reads CASSFLGQGRDGYTF. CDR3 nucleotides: TGTGCCAGCAGTTTCCTCGGACAGGGGAGAGATGGCTACACCTTC.

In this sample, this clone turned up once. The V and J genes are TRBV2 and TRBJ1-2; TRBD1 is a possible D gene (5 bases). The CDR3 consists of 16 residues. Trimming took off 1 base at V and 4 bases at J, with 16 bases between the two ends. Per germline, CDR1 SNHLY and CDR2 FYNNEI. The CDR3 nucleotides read TGTGCCAGCAGTGAAGAAAGACAGAGGGGATTCTATGGCTACACCTTC. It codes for CASSEERQRGFYGYTF.

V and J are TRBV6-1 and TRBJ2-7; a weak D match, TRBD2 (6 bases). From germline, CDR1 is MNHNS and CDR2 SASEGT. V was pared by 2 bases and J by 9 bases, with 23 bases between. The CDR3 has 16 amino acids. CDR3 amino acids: CASSETLAGFLTGQYF. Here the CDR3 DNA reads TGTGCCAGCAGTGAAACCTTGGCGGGGTTCTTGACCGGGCAGTACTTC.

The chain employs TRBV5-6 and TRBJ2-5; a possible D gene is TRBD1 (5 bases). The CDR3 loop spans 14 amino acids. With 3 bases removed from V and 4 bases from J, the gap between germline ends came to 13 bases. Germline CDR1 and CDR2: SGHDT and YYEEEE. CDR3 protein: CASSSQGSSETQYF. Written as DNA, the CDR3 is TGTGCCAGCAGCTCGCAGGGCTCCTCAGAGACCCAGTACTTC. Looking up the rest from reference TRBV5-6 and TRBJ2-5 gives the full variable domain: DAGVTQSPTHLIKTRGQQVTLRCSPKSGHDTVSWYQQALGQGPQFIFQYYEEEERQRGNFPDRFSGHQFPNYSSELNVNALLLGDSALYLCASSSQGSSETQYFGPGTRLLVL.

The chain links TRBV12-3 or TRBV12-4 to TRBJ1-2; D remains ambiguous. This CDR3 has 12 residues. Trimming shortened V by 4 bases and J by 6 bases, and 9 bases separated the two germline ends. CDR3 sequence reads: CASSYDVDGYTF. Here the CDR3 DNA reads TGTGCCAGCAGTTACGACGTAGATGGCTACACCTTC.

CDR3 bases: TGTGCCAGTAGTCCCACCAGTCTTATAGGGGTTCAGTACTTC. This encodes CASSPTSLIGVQYF. The V call is TRBV19, the J call TRBJ2-4; maybe TRBD1 (5 bases). This CDR3 region has 14 residues. The V gene's germline CDR1 is LNHDA and CDR2 SQIVND (reference sequence). V was cut by 5 bases and J by 11 bases, with 19 bases left in between.

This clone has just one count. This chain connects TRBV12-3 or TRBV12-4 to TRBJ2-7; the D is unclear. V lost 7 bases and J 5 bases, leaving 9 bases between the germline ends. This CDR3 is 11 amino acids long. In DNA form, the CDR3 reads TGTGCCAGCACCTTCGAAGACGAGCAGTACTTC. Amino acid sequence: CASTFEDEQYF.

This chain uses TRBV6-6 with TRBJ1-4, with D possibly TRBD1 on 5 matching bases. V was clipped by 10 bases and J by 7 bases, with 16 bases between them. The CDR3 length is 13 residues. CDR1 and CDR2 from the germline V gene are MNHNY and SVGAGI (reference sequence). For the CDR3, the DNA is TGTGCCATCCAGGGCTACGGCGGTGAAAAACTGTTTTTT. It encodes CAIQGYGGEKLFF.

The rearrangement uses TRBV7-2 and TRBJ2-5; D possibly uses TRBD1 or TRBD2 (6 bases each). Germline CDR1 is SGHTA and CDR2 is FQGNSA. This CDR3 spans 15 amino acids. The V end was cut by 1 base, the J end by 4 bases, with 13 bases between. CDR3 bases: TGTGCCAGCAGCTTAGGGGGGGCCGGGGTAGAGACCCAGTACTTC. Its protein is CASSLGGAGVETQYF.

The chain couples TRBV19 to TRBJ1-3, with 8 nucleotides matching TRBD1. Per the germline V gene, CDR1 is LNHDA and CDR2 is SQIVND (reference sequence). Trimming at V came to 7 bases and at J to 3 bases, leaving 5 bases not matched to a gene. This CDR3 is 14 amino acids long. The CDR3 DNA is TGTGCCAGTATTCCTGGGACAGGTGGAAACACCATATATTTT. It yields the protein CASIPGTGGNTIYF.

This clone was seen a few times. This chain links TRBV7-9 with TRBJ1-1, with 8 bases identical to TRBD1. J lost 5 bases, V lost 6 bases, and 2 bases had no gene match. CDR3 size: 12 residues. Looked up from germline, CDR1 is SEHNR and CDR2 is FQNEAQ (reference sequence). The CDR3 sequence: CASRWDRTEAFF. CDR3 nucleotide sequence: TGTGCCAGCAGATGGGACAGGACTGAAGCTTTCTTT.

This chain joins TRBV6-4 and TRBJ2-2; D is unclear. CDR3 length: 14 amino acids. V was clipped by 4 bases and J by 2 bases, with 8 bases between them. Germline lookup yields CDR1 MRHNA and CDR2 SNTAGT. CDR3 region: CASSVFDNTGELFF. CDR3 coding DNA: TGTGCCAGCAGTGTCTTTGACAACACCGGGGAGCTGTTTTTT.

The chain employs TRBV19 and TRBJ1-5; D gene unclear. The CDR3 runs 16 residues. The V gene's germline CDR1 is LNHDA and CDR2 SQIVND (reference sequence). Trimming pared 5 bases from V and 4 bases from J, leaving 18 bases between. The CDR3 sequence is CASSPWRTSLNQPQHF. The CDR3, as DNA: TGTGCCAGTAGTCCCTGGCGGACTAGCCTAAATCAGCCCCAGCATTTT.

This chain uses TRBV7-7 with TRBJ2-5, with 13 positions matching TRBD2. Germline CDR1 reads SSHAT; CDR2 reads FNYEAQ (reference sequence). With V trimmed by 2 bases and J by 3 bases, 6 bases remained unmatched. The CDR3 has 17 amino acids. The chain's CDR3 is CASSLSLGLAGKETQYF. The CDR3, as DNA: TGTGCCAGCAGCTTAAGTTTGGGACTAGCGGGAAAAGAGACCCAGTACTTC.